A single sample gave rise to the 27 T cell receptor beta chains below, sequenced in a study of T cell repertoires in cytomegalovirus infection. Each CDR3 protein is one row after TCRdb ran MiXCR on the reads. The repertoire has some 920,000 distinct CDR3 sequences, approximately 32% of them found once; the top ten carry around an eighth. These receptors have no known antigen. The sample consisted of cultured CD8+ T cells from PBMCs, taken from culture after CMV antigen stimulation. The receptor set was obtained from a human donor in good health (CMV status not recorded). Some clones in this sample may be carry-over from other donors' samples.

This clonotype was detected many times. The rearrangement uses TRBV7-2 and TRBJ2-1, with 9 bases matching TRBD1. Trimming took 3 bases from V and 7 from J; bases not matched to a gene: 13. The CDR3 has 17 residues. From germline, CDR1 is SGHTA and CDR2 FQGNSA. CDR3 amino acids: CASSFPASGTGKNEQFF. CDR3 DNA sequence: TGTGCCAGCAGCTTCCCAGCCTCCGGGACAGGGAAGAATGAGCAGTTCTTC.

The chain carries TRBV4-3 and TRBJ1-4, with D unclear. Between the trimmed V and J ends, which lost 1 base and 6 bases, there was a span of 12 bases. Germline V lookup: CDR1 LGHNA, CDR2 YSLEER. The CDR3 is 15 amino acids. The CDR3 sequence: CASSQVGVWDEKLFF. In DNA form, the CDR3 reads TGCGCCAGCAGCCAAGTTGGGGTCTGGGATGAAAAACTGTTTTTT.

Points on this clonotype: Relative to the germline gene, one junction end is altered; a read error may explain this. The chain combines TRBV7-7 with TRBJ2-7, with 7 bases fitting TRBD1. Per the germline V gene, CDR1 is SSHAT and CDR2 is FNYEAQ (reference sequence). This CDR3 has 16 residues. The CDR3 nucleotides read TGTGCTAGCAGCTTAGGTTCGGCACAGGGGTACGACGAGCAGTACTTC. The encoded protein is CASSLGSAQGYDEQYF. Supplemented by reference TRBV7-7 and TRBJ2-7, the full variable domain reads GAGVSQSPRYKVTKRGQDVTLRCDPISSHATLYWYQQALGQGPEFLTYFNYEAQPDKSGLPSDRFSAERPEGSISTLTIQRTEQRDSAMYRCASSLGSAQGYDEQYFGPGTRLTVT.

The sample holds a few counts of this clonotype. V is TRBV6-2 or TRBV6-3 and J is TRBJ1-1; unclear D gene. The CDR3 is 13 amino acids. Germline V gene sequence: CDR1 MNHEY, CDR2 SVGEGT. V lost 2 bases to trimming and J lost 5 bases, with 9 bases between them. The DNA for the CDR3 is TGTGCCAGCAGTTACGTGCGTAGGACTGAAGCTTTCTTT. This sequence encodes CASSYVRRTEAFF.

This chain connects TRBV6-5 to TRBJ2-5; 8 nucleotides align to TRBD2. After removal of 2 bases from V and 4 bases from J, the junction contained 6 bases not matched to a gene. The CDR3 is made up of 15 amino acids. Germline V gene data show CDR1 as MNHEY and CDR2 as SVGAGI. DNA for the CDR3: TGTGCCAGCAGTTACCTCCGGGAGGGGGGAGAGACCCAGTACTTC. It specifies CASSYLREGGETQYF.

The chain couples TRBV29-1 to TRBJ1-2; D not certain. V dropped 4 bases and J dropped 2 bases, with 14 bases sitting between them. Per germline, CDR1 SQVTM and CDR2 ANQGSEA. CDR3 size: 14 residues. Here the CDR3 DNA reads TGCAGCGTTGGGACGCCGGGGAGAAACTATGGCTACACCTTC. As protein: CSVGTPGRNYGYTF.

This chain's CDR3 is CASSLGQGGANVLTF. In DNA, the CDR3 is TGTGCCAGCAGCTTGGGACAGGGTGGGGCCAACGTCCTGACTTTC. J is TRBJ2-6 and V is TRBV5-4; TRBD1 matches 7 bases. The CDR3 runs to 15 residues. V was pared by 0 bases and J by 3 bases, with 0 bases of the junction left unmatched. Germline lookup yields CDR1 SGHNT and CDR2 YYREEE (reference sequence).

In this sample, this clonotype turned up once. V usage is TRBV10-3 and J usage is TRBJ1-1, with D possibly matching TRBD1 (5 bases). Trimming shortened V by 2 bases and J by 6 bases, and 16 bases separated the two germline ends. Per germline, CDR1 ENHRY and CDR2 SYGVKD. This CDR3 spans 15 amino acids. The CDR3 sequence is CAISEPGTTGSEAFF. The CDR3 coding sequence is TGTGCCATCAGTGAGCCCGGGACTACGGGCTCTGAAGCTTTCTTT.

This clonotype has more than one count but fewer than ten. The chain employs TRBV14 and TRBJ2-3; D is uncertain. The CDR3 has 16 amino acids. The germline V gene has CDR1 SGHDN and CDR2 FVKESK. V was pared by 4 bases and J by 2 bases, with 16 bases between. The CDR3 here is CASSPSAIRHTDTQYF. In DNA form, the CDR3 reads TGTGCCAGCAGCCCCTCGGCCATCCGCCACACAGATACGCAGTATTTT.

This clonotype has only a few counts. This chain links TRBV4-3 with TRBJ2-1, with 9 positions matching TRBD2. Looked up from germline, CDR1 is LGHNA and CDR2 is YSLEER. V was clipped by 1 base and J by 5 bases; unmatched bases: 3. The CDR3 runs to 15 residues. The CDR3 sequence is CASSQVSSGDNEQFF. CDR3 coding DNA: TGCGCCAGCAGCCAAGTATCTAGCGGGGACAATGAGCAGTTCTTC.

The chain couples TRBV7-6 to TRBJ2-1; 7 nucleotides align to TRBD2. J lost 0 bases, V lost 11 bases, and 4 bases had no gene match. CDR3 length: 13 amino acids. Germline V gene data show CDR1 as SGHVS and CDR2 as FNYEAQ. The CDR3, as DNA: TGTGCCGTAGGACTAGTCTCCTACAATGAGCAGTTCTTC. This sequence encodes CAVGLVSYNEQFF.

The chain is built from TRBV15 and TRBJ1-4, with unresolved D. Germline V CDR1 and CDR2: LNHNV, YYDKDF (reference sequence). The CDR3 spans 15 residues. Trimming stripped 3 bases from V and 6 bases from J, with 14 bases between. The CDR3 coding sequence is TGTGCCACCAGCAGCACAGACATCCTGGATGAAAAACTGTTTTTT. Its protein product is CATSSTDILDEKLFF.

In this sample, this clonotype turned up many times. This chain links TRBV10-3 with TRBJ1-1; 10 bases match TRBD1. V shed 10 bases and J 3 bases; nucleotides not matched to a gene: 20. The CDR3 is made up of 18 amino acids. From germline, CDR1 is ENHRY and CDR2 SYGVKD. CDR3 in DNA: TGTGCCACCCGTCCTAGGGGACAGGGGTCTGTTGGGGACACTGAAGCTTTCTTT. Protein: CATRPRGQGSVGDTEAFF.

The genes are TRBV12-5 and TRBJ1-3, with 7 bases matching TRBD1. The V and J ends lost 1 base and 4 bases, in that order; junction bases with no gene match: 10. The CDR3 consists of 17 residues. Germline lookup yields CDR1 LGHNT and CDR2 FRNRAP. Written as DNA, the CDR3 is TGTGCTAGTGGTTTGGGATCAGCCTACAGGGGAGGAAACACCATATATTTT. Protein sequence: CASGLGSAYRGGNTIYF.

This clonotype was seen repeatedly, ten times or more. The chain employs TRBV7-2 and TRBJ1-4, with 11 bases matching TRBD1. This CDR3 is 16 amino acids long. Trimming removed 5 bases from V and 6 bases from J; junction bases left unmatched: 8. Germline V gene lookup returns CDR1 SGHTA and CDR2 FQGNSA. In DNA form, the CDR3 reads TGTGCCAGCAGCAAGCCGCCGGGACAGGGGGATGAAAAACTGTTTTTT. It is translated as CASSKPPGQGDEKLFF. Filled out from reference TRBV7-2 and TRBJ1-4, the complete variable domain reads GAGVSQSPSNKVTEKGKDVELRCDPISGHTALYWYRQSLGQGLEFLIYFQGNSAPDKSGLPSDRFSAERTGGSVSTLTIQRTQQEDSAVYLCASSKPPGQGDEKLFFGSGTQLSVL.

This clonotype was seen only a few times. The chain carries TRBV4-3 and TRBJ1-4, with D possibly matching TRBD1 (5 bases). The CDR3 has 17 residues. Germline V gene data show CDR1 as LGHNA and CDR2 as YSLEER. V lost 1 base and J 6 bases, leaving 18 bases between the germline ends. CDR3 loop: CASSQVVLGSGDEKLFF. The DNA for the CDR3 is TGCGCCAGCAGCCAAGTGGTGTTAGGTTCGGGGGATGAAAAACTGTTTTTT.

J is TRBJ2-7 and V is TRBV12-3 or TRBV12-4, with D perhaps given as TRBD1 or TRBD2 (6 bases each). This CDR3 has 14 amino acids. V was pared by 3 bases and J by 7 bases, with 16 bases between. The CDR3 sequence: CASSLGGPYLEQYV. The CDR3 DNA follows: TGTGCCAGCAGTTTGGGGGGCCCGTATCTTGAGCAGTACGTC.

The chain joins TRBV7-6 to TRBJ1-5, with 10 positions matching TRBD1. CDR1 is SGHVS, CDR2 FNYEAQ, per germline. There are 15 residues in the CDR3. The J segment lost 5 bases and the V segment lost 10 bases, leaving 11 bases of the junction unmatched. The CDR3 DNA follows: TGTGCCAACATCCAAGGGACAGGGGAGGATCAGCCCCAGCATTTT. Amino acids: CANIQGTGEDQPQHF.

This chain connects TRBV4-3 to TRBJ2-1; the match to TRBD2 covers 11 bases. V dropped 0 bases and J dropped 0; count of bases not matched to a gene: 7. Per the germline V gene, CDR1 is LGHNA and CDR2 is YSLEER. CDR3 length equals 19 residues. The CDR3 reads CASSQDYRLAGSSYNEQFF. The CDR3 nucleotides read TGCGCCAGCAGCCAAGACTACAGACTAGCGGGGAGCTCCTACAATGAGCAGTTCTTC.

On this clonotype itself: A much larger clonotype is one base distant, so this may be a read error. This rearrangement joins TRBV7-6 to TRBJ1-1; D uncertain. The CDR3 is 13 amino acids. CDR1 and CDR2 from the germline V gene are SGHVS and FNYEAQ. In nucleotides, the CDR3 is TGTGCCAGCGGGTCCGACGTCTGGACTGAAGCTTCCTTT. Protein: CASGSDVWTEASF.

V is TRBV12-3 or TRBV12-4 and J is TRBJ1-6; D gene unclear. The CDR3 runs to 14 residues. V lost 10 bases to trimming and J lost 4 bases, with 14 bases between them. The CDR3 DNA is TGTGCCATCGTGAATGGTACTTATAATTCACCCCTCCACTTT. This sequence encodes CAIVNGTYNSPLHF.

This clonotype appeared a few times. The rearrangement joins TRBV5-6 to TRBJ1-2, with a weak D call TRBD1 (5 bases). There are 15 residues in the CDR3. The germline CDR1 and CDR2 sequences are SGHDT and YYEEEE. V was trimmed by 3 bases and J by 4 bases, leaving 16 bases between them. The CDR3 reads CASSSGTGALYGYTF. The CDR3 bases are TGTGCCAGCAGCTCCGGAACAGGAGCACTCTATGGCTACACCTTC.

The V call is TRBV24-1, the J call TRBJ2-2; 10 bases are shared with TRBD2. Looked up from germline, CDR1 is KGHDR and CDR2 is SFDVKD. CDR3 length: 17 amino acids. Trimming removed 3 bases from V and 7 bases from J; junction bases left unmatched: 10. For the CDR3, the DNA is TGTGCCACCAGTGATGTTAGCGGGGGGCCGGGAATCGGGGAGCTGTTTTTT. Amino acids: CATSDVSGGPGIGELFF.

This clonotype has ten or more counts. The chain combines TRBV9 with TRBJ2-2; 10 nucleotides line up with TRBD1. CDR1 is SGDLS, CDR2 YYNGEE, per germline. This CDR3 has 17 amino acids. Trimming at V came to 3 bases and at J to 1 base, leaving 6 bases not matched to a gene. The CDR3 protein is CASSENRDRGNTGELFF. The CDR3 DNA reads as TGTGCCAGCAGCGAAAACCGGGACAGGGGGAACACCGGGGAGCTGTTTTTT.

This clonotype occurred many times. The J gene is TRBJ2-7, the V gene TRBV7-6, with 7 bases aligning to TRBD1. CDR1 is SGHVS, CDR2 FNYEAQ, per germline. CDR3 size: 14 residues. With 3 bases clipped from V and 6 bases from J, the junction kept 8 bases outside the gene matches. CDR3 loop: CASSFIPDRAEQYF. The CDR3 bases are TGTGCCAGCAGCTTCATACCCGACAGGGCCGAGCAGTACTTC.

The rearrangement joins TRBV7-9 to TRBJ2-7; D might be TRBD1 (6 bases). Deletions cut 2 bases from V and 1 base from J, with 12 bases between. CDR3 length equals 15 residues. Germline V gives CDR1 SEHNR, CDR2 FQNEAQ (reference sequence). The CDR3 DNA follows: TGTGCCAGCAGCTTACCTAGACAGGATTCCTACGAGCAGTACTTC. This translates into CASSLPRQDSYEQYF. The full variable domain, in which reference TRBV7-9 and TRBJ2-7 provide the parts outside the CDR3, is DTGVSQNPRHKITKRGQNVTFRCDPISEHNRLYWYRQTLGQGPEFLTYFQNEAQLEKSRLLSDRFSAERPKGSFSTLEIQRTEQGDSAMYLCASSLPRQDSYEQYFGPGTRLTVT.

This clonotype was observed a handful of times. The chain combines TRBV7-6 with TRBJ1-3, with D uncertain. This CDR3 comprises 13 residues. Between the trimmed V and J ends, which lost 5 bases and 1 base, there was a span of 6 bases. Germline V gene sequence: CDR1 SGHVS, CDR2 FNYEAQ. The DNA of the CDR3 is TGTGCCAGCAGCCCCTGGTCTGGAAACACCATATATTTT. It codes for CASSPWSGNTIYF.